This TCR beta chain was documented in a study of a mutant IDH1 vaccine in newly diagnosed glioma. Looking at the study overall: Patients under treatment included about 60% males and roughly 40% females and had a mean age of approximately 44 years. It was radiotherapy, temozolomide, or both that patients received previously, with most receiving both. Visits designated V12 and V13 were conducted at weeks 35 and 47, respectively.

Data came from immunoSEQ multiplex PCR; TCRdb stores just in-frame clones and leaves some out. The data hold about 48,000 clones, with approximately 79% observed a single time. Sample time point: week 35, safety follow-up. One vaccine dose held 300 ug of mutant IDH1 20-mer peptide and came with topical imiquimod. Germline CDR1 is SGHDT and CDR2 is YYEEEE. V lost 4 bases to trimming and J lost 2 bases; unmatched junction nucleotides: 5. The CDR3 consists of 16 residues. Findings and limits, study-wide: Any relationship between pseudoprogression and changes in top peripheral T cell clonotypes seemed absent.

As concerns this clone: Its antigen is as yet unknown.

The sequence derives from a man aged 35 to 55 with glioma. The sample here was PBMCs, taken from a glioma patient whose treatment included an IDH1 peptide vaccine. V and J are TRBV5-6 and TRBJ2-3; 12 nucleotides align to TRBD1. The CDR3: CASSIPGQGATDTQYF. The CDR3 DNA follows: TGTGCCAGCAGCATCCCGGGACAGGGGGCCACAGATACGCAGTATTTT.